This record looks at one TCR beta chain sequence and its context. The target antigen is unknown. The CDR3 spans 14 residues. The V gene lost 3 bases and the J gene lost 8 bases, with 13 bases spanning the gap. Germline assignment: CDR1 MNHEY and CDR2 SMNVEV (reference sequence). Expressed TCRB transcripts were sequenced, since all the RNA that had been isolated was reverse transcribed. The average output of naive, central memory and regulatory T cell samples was a few million reads. The assay was immunoSEQ multiplex PCR, and TCRdb's table has in-frame clones only and misses some. The sample records under 950,000 clones, 17% being singletons. The sample is drawn from a study of beta chain features in type 1 diabetes. Whole-study findings and limits: VDJ junctions from patients with type 1 diabetes contained fewer insertions and more deletions.

Input material: naive CD4+ T cells from blood. V usage is TRBV27 and J usage is TRBJ2-2, with a possible D match to TRBD1 (6 bases). This TCR came from a woman under 30 in good health. In DNA form, the CDR3 reads TGTGCCAGCAGTTTGGTATTTGGGACAGGGGAGCTGTTTTTT. It translates to CASSLVFGTGELFF.